Detailed here is one T cell receptor (beta chain). The data were taken from a study of blood T cell repertoires in COVID-19. Study as a whole: Samples of COVID-19 (acute and convalescent) were obtained from the United States, Italy and Spain. The cDNA or gDNA used as material had been derived from T cells, B-cell-depleted T cells, or PBMCs.

V gave up 5 bases and J gave up 1 base; unmatched junction bases: 6. Per the germline V gene, CDR1 is MNHEY and CDR2 is SMNVEV (reference sequence). This CDR3 is 15 amino acids long. In the study's own analysis: Cell counts per sample came from amplifying reference gene primers. Profiled with immunoSEQ multiplex PCR; TCRdb holds only in-frame clones, not every one. The V and J calls and the clone size are those of that table, but D and trimming were determined from the DNA. The table lists over 200,000 clones, 87% of them singletons. The chain combines TRBV27 with TRBJ2-7; 9 bases match TRBD2. The receptor comes from a woman younger than 30 who had recovered from COVID-19. The sample comprised peripheral blood. The CDR3: CASSKAGGQSYEQYF. The CDR3 region has the DNA TGTGCCAGCAGTAAAGCGGGAGGACAGTCCTACGAGCAGTACTTC.